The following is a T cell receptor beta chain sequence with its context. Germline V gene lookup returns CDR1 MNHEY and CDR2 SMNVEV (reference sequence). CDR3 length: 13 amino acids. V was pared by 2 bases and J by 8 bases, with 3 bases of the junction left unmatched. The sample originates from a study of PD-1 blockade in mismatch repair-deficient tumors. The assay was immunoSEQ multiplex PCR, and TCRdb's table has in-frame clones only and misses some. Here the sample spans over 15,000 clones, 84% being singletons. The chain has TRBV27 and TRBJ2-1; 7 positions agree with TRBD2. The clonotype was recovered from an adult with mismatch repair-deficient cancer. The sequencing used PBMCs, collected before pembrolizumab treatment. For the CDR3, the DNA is TGTGCCAGCAGTTTAGGACTAGTGGATGAGCAGTTCTTC. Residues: CASSLGLVDEQFF.